The rows below give T cell receptor beta chains drawn from one sample of a study of cytomegalovirus exposure and HLA in healthy donors. Method: immunoSEQ multiplex PCR; TCRdb's copy keeps in-frame clones and lacks some. The data hold roughly 130,000 clones, with less than 85% observed a single time. The sample was PBMCs. These receptors all stem from a man in his forties in good health and CMV-seronegative. The conserved cysteine and the conserved F or W are not part of the CDR3 here.

v_gene: TRBV2
j_gene: TRBJ2-5
CDR3aa: ASIELGTETQY

v_gene: TRBV23-1
j_gene: TRBJ1-2
CDR3aa: ASSQTRGQGKGYT

v_gene: TRBV19
j_gene: TRBJ2-7
CDR3aa: ASSIEGLAAPEQY

v_gene: TRBV29-1
j_gene: TRBJ2-7
CDR3aa: SAERVTNRGYEQY

v_gene: TRBV7-9
j_gene: TRBJ2-7
CDR3aa: SSSATGGYEQY

v_gene: TRBV27
j_gene: TRBJ2-7
CDR3aa: ASSPRMGAEQY

v_gene: TRBV11-2
j_gene: TRBJ2-7
CDR3aa: ASSLVALADYEQY

v_gene: TRBV5-1
j_gene: TRBJ2-3
CDR3aa: ASSLEGRTDTQY

v_gene: TRBV6-6
j_gene: TRBJ2-1
CDR3aa: ASGKGLAGPNEQF

v_gene: TRBV18
j_gene: TRBJ2-5
CDR3aa: ASSPPGLAQETQY

v_gene: TRBV7-9
j_gene: TRBJ1-2
CDR3aa: ASSLDRDRENGYT

v_gene: TRBV7-9
j_gene: TRBJ2-5
CDR3aa: ASVTGTGGEETQY

v_gene: TRBV10-3
j_gene: TRBJ1-5
CDR3aa: AISESGYNSNQPQH

v_gene: TRBV5-6
j_gene: TRBJ2-7
CDR3aa: ASRQGGAPYEQY

v_gene: TRBV6-5
j_gene: TRBJ2-4
CDR3aa: ASSYSTSGRNIQY

v_gene: TRBV5-1
j_gene: TRBJ2-7
CDR3aa: ASSLDTGEAREQY

v_gene: TRBV5-1
j_gene: TRBJ2-3
CDR3aa: ASYAGTGGPDTQY

v_gene: TRBV7-3
j_gene: TRBJ2-7
CDR3aa: ASSLQGDGVDEQY

v_gene: TRBV27
j_gene: TRBJ1-6
CDR3aa: ASSLSGSYNSPLH

v_gene: TRBV2
j_gene: TRBJ2-7
CDR3aa: ASSEQGYEQY

v_gene: TRBV11-2
j_gene: TRBJ1-1
CDR3aa: ASSLGTGSVEAF

v_gene: TRBV6-6
j_gene: TRBJ1-6
CDR3aa: ASSYWGEGDSPLH

v_gene: TRBV6-5
j_gene: TRBJ2-7
CDR3aa: ASSYQGLAGAYEQY

v_gene: TRBV5-1
j_gene: TRBJ1-1
CDR3aa: ASSLDGSSTEAF

v_gene: TRBV15
j_gene: TRBJ2-1
CDR3aa: ATSIALAGRNEQF

v_gene: TRBV6-5
j_gene: TRBJ1-1
CDR3aa: ASSSDSFAEAF

v_gene: TRBV29-1
j_gene: TRBJ2-7
CDR3aa: SARDSPYEQY

v_gene: TRBV15
j_gene: TRBJ2-7
CDR3aa: ATSRTPGYEQH

v_gene: TRBV5-5
j_gene: TRBJ1-1
CDR3aa: ASNYEGRWNTEAF

v_gene: TRBV10-3
j_gene: TRBJ2-7
CDR3aa: AIGTGGSSNWQY

v_gene: TRBV4-2
j_gene: TRBJ1-1
CDR3aa: ASSQEMRRQGNTEAF

v_gene: TRBV5-1
j_gene: TRBJ2-7
CDR3aa: ASSLAGAGGTYEQY

v_gene: TRBV28
j_gene: TRBJ2-7
CDR3aa: ASSFPSGRLIFSYEQY

v_gene: TRBV10-3
j_gene: -
CDR3aa: AIGGLAGAGSYEQY

v_gene: TRBV11-1
j_gene: TRBJ2-3
CDR3aa: ASSSHGQGASDTQY

v_gene: TRBV7-6
j_gene: TRBJ2-7
CDR3aa: ASSLRGGAYEQY

v_gene: TRBV9
j_gene: TRBJ2-3
CDR3aa: ASSVYRNGADTQY

v_gene: TRBV23-1
j_gene: TRBJ2-3
CDR3aa: ASSPTFQGPDTQY

v_gene: TRBV19
j_gene: TRBJ2-7
CDR3aa: ASSSPGLAASYEQY

v_gene: TRBV29-1
j_gene: TRBJ2-7
CDR3aa: SVRPSTQYEQY

v_gene: TRBV28
j_gene: TRBJ2-5
CDR3aa: ASRWDRGTETQY

v_gene: TRBV6-1
j_gene: TRBJ2-7
CDR3aa: ASRGRTGSYEQY

v_gene: TRBV6-5
j_gene: TRBJ1-1
CDR3aa: ASLLGGGDSEAF

v_gene: TRBV28
j_gene: TRBJ2-7
CDR3aa: ASSPRTGFYEQY

v_gene: TRBV28
j_gene: TRBJ1-2
CDR3aa: ASSLNRGLYGYT

v_gene: TRBV19
j_gene: TRBJ2-2
CDR3aa: ASKAPTGGPGELF

v_gene: TRBV28
j_gene: TRBJ1-3
CDR3aa: ASSLRGLGGNTIY

v_gene: TRBV5-1
j_gene: TRBJ1-2
CDR3aa: ASSSGSYYYGYT

v_gene: TRBV5-4
j_gene: TRBJ2-5
CDR3aa: ASSLTSWETQY

v_gene: TRBV30
j_gene: TRBJ2-1
CDR3aa: AWSLGGSEQF

v_gene: TRBV7-2
j_gene: TRBJ1-2
CDR3aa: ASSDGNYGYT

v_gene: TRBV7-9
j_gene: TRBJ1-6
CDR3aa: ASSPSRGQGDFDSPLH

v_gene: TRBV6-1
j_gene: TRBJ2-3
CDR3aa: ASSERGRTDTQY

v_gene: TRBV4-3
j_gene: TRBJ1-2
CDR3aa: ASSRGTAESNYGYT

v_gene: TRBV11-3
j_gene: TRBJ2-1
CDR3aa: ASSLESSYNEQF

v_gene: TRBV5-6
j_gene: TRBJ2-7
CDR3aa: ASSLGLAHEQY

v_gene: TRBV21-1
j_gene: TRBJ2-1
CDR3aa: ASSTETPGGRRGSYNEQF

v_gene: TRBV7-7
j_gene: TRBJ2-7
CDR3aa: ASSLFLGEAYEQY